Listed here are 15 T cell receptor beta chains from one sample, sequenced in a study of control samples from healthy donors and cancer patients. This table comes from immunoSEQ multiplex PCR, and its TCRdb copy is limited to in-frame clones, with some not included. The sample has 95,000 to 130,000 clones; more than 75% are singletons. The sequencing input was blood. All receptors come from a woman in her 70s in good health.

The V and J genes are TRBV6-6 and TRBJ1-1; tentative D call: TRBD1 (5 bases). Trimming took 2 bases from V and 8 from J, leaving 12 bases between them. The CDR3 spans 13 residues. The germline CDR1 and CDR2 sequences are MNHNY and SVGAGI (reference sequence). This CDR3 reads CASSYTPGLEAFF. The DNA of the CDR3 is TGTGCCAGCAGTTACACGCCAGGGCTAGAAGCTTTCTTT.

In DNA, the CDR3 is TGTGCCAGCAGTTACGGGGAAAGCTCCTACGAGCAGTACTTC. It yields the protein CASSYGESSYEQYF. The chain combines TRBV6-5 with TRBJ2-7; D unclear. Per the germline V gene, CDR1 is MNHEY and CDR2 is SVGAGI. Trimming removed 2 bases from V and 0 bases from J, with 8 bases in between. The length of the CDR3 is 14 residues.

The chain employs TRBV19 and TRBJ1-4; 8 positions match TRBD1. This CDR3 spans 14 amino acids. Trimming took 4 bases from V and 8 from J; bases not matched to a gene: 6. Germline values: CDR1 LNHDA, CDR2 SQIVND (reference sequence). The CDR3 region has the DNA TGTGCCAGTAGTACCCGACAGGGGCAAGAAAAACTGTTTTTT. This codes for CASSTRQGQEKLFF.

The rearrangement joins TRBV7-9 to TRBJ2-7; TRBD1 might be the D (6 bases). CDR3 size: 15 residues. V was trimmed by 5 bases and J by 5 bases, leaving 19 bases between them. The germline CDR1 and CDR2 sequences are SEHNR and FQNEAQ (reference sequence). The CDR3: CASSPRGLGVDEQYF. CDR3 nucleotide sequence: TGTGCCAGCAGCCCCAGGGGCCTGGGAGTCGACGAGCAGTACTTC.

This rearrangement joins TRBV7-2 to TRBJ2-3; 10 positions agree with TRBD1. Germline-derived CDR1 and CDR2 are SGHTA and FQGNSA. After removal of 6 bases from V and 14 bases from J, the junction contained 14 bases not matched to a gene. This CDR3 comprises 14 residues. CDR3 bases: TGTGCCAGCAGGTATATGGCACCGGGACAGGGGACGTATTTT. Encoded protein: CASRYMAPGQGTYF.

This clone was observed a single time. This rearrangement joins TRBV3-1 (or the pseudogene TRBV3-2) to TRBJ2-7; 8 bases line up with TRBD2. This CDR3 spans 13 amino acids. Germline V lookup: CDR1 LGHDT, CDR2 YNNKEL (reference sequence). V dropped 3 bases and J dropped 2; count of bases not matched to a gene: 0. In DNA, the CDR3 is TGTGCCAGCAGCCAGCGGGGGGCCTACGAGCAGTACTTC. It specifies CASSQRGAYEQYF.

CDR3 region: CASSLTSGGFETQYF. The CDR3 DNA sequence: TGTGCCAGCAGCTTAACCAGCGGCGGATTTGAGACCCAGTACTTC. V is TRBV7-9 and J is TRBJ2-5; the D gene is possibly TRBD2 (5 bases). Germline values: CDR1 SEHNR, CDR2 FQNEAQ (reference sequence). The CDR3 extends over 15 amino acids. V lost 2 bases and J lost 5, with 15 bases in between.

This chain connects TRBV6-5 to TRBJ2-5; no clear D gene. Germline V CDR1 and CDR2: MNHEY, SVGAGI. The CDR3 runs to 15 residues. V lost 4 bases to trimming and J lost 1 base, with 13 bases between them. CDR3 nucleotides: TGTGCCAGCAGTTCTCCTGGACGGTTCCAAGAGACCCAGTACTTC. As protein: CASSSPGRFQETQYF.

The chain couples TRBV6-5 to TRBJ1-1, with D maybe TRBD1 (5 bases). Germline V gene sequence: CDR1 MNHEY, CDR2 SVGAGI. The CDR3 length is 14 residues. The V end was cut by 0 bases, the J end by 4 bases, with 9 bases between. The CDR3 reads CASSYSGVGTEAFF. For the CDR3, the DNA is TGTGCCAGCAGTTACTCGGGGGTAGGCACTGAAGCTTTCTTT.

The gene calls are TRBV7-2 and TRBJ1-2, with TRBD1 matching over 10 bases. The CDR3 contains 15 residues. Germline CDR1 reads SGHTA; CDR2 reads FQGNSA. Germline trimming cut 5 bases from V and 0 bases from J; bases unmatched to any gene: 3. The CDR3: CASSLGQGANYGYTF. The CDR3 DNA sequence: TGTGCCAGCAGCCTCGGACAGGGGGCTAACTATGGCTACACCTTC.

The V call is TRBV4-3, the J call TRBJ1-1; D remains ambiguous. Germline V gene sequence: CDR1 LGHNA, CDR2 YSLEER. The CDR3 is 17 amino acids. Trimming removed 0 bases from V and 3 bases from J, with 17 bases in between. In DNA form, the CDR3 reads TGCGCCAGCAGCCAAGATGTGGGGTCAGTGGATTACACTGAAGCTTTCTTT. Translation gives CASSQDVGSVDYTEAFF.

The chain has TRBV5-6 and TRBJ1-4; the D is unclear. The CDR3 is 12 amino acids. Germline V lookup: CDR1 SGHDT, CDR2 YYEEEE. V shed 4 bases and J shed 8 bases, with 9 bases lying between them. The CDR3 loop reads CASSLLGEKLFF. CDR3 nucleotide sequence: TGTGCCAGCAGCCTCCTCGGCGAAAAACTGTTTTTT.

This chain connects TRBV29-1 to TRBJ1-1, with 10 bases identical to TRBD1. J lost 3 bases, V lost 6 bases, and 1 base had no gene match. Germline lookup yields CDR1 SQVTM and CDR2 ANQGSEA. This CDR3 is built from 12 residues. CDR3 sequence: CSVGQGYTEAFF. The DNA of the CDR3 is TGCAGCGTGGGACAGGGGTACACTGAAGCTTTCTTT.

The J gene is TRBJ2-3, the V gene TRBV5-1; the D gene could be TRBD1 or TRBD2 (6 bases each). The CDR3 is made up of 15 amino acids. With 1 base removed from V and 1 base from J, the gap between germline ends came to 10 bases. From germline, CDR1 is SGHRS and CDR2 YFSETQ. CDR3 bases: TGCGCCAGCAGCTTGCTCCGGGGGCGCACAGATACGCAGTATTTT. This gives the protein CASSLLRGRTDTQYF.

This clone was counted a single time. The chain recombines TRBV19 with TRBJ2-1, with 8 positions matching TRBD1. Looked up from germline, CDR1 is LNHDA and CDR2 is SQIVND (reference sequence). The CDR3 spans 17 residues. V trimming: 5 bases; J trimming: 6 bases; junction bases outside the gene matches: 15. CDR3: CASSPTSGGRWGNEQFF. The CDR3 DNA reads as TGTGCCAGTAGTCCTACTTCAGGGGGCAGGTGGGGCAATGAGCAGTTCTTC.